The clone carrying this TCR beta chain has ten or more counts. The sample is drawn from a study of neurological immune-mediated disorders. TCRdb re-called the 5' RACE reads through MiXCR, storing one row per CDR3 protein. The profile covers fewer than 50,000 distinct CDR3 sequences, with about 14% appearing a single time and approximately 4% taken by the ten largest. V gave up 4 bases and J gave up 4 bases; unmatched junction bases: 4. The CDR3 spans 13 residues. Germline V gives CDR1 SGHKS, CDR2 YYEKEE (reference sequence). The sample consisted of CD4+ T cells from blood. V gene TRBV5-5 combines with J gene TRBJ1-1; 7 nucleotides agree with TRBD1. The clonotype originates from a woman aged 55-70 years with HTLV-1-associated myelopathy (HAM/TSP). CDR3 coding DNA: TGTGCCAGCAGCGGCACAGGGGTCACTGAAGCTTTCTTT. It encodes CASSGTGVTEAFF.